This record looks at one TCR beta chain sequence and its context. Antigen specificity is unknown. The entry originates in a study of STAT5B mutations in CD4+ large granular lymphocyte leukemia. Notes on the study in general: CD4-sorted patient repertoires seemed more clonal than healthy CD4+ repertoires. The CD4+ versus CD8+ T-LGLL clonality difference may reflect limited sample size. About a quarter of private leukemic clonotypes occurred rarely in other patients' non-leukemic repertoires. Top patient clones used TRBV06 genes more often: 8/27 versus 2/35 in controls.

Measured with immunoSEQ multiplex PCR; TCRdb has only the in-frame clones, and not every one. This table has under 30,000 clones, 70% to 75% appearing once. Germline V gene lookup returns CDR1 MNHNS and CDR2 SASEGT. Trimming took 6 bases from V and 3 from J, leaving 15 bases between them. CDR3 length: 14 residues. The sequenced material came from CD4+ T cells from blood buffy coats. The chain joins TRBV6-1 to TRBJ2-7; D may match TRBD1 or TRBD2 (5 bases each). The sequence came from a human donor in good health. CDR3 sequence: CASSPYGAHYEQYF. The CDR3 region has the DNA TGTGCCAGCAGCCCCTACGGGGCCCACTACGAGCAGTACTTC.